The 20 T cell receptor beta chains below were found in one sample sequenced in a study of CD8 T cells in ankylosing spondylitis. Their antigens remain unidentified. Study observations and caveats: A motif of fewer than ten highly homologous TCR beta variants was seen as apparently characteristic of ankylosing spondylitis blood.

MiXCR was run by TCRdb on the 5' RACE reads, yielding one entry per CDR3 protein. Of 700,000 to 850,000 distinct CDR3 sequences detected, about 12% appear once; the ten largest clones hold around 0.51%. Sequences were obtained from blood, either unsorted or a sorted T cell fraction (not recorded which). These receptors were obtained from a male donor with ankylosing spondylitis.

This clonotype has a count of ten or more. The V gene is TRBV4-3, the J gene TRBJ2-7; D might be TRBD2 (6 bases). With 2 bases removed from V and 5 bases from J, the gap between germline ends came to 10 bases. The germline V gene has CDR1 LGHNA and CDR2 YSLEER. The CDR3 loop spans 13 amino acids. CDR3 sequence (DNA): TGCGCCAGCAGCCAACGAGGAGGGGACGAGCAGTACTTC. This sequence encodes CASSQRGGDEQYF.

This clonotype was detected only a few times. The chain carries TRBV28 and TRBJ1-1, with D tentatively TRBD1 (5 bases). V dropped 4 bases and J dropped 2 bases, with 14 bases sitting between them. Germline assignment: CDR1 MDHEN and CDR2 SYDVKM. The CDR3 sequence is 15 residues long. The CDR3 is CASSSRDGGNTEAFF. The CDR3 nucleotides are TGTGCCAGCAGTTCCAGGGATGGGGGTAACACTGAAGCTTTCTTT. Using reference TRBV28 and TRBJ1-1 for the parts outside the CDR3, the full variable domain is DVKVTQSSRYLVKRTGEKVFLECVQDMDHENMFWYRQDPGLGLRLIYFSYDVKMKEKGDIPEGYSVSREKKERFSLILESASTNQTSMYLCASSSRDGGNTEAFFGQGTRLTVV.

V and J are TRBV30 and TRBJ1-6; D remains ambiguous. CDR3 length equals 16 residues. Per germline, CDR1 GTSNPN and CDR2 SVGIG (reference sequence). Trimming took 4 bases from V and 3 from J, leaving 16 bases between them. CDR3 in DNA: TGTGCCTGGACCGTGGGTGGCGCGTTCTATAATTCACCCCTCCACTTT. Translated, it gives CAWTVGGAFYNSPLHF.

The chain employs TRBV27 and TRBJ2-7, with 11 bases matching TRBD2. Looked up from germline, CDR1 is MNHEY and CDR2 is SMNVEV (reference sequence). J gave up 7 bases and V 8 bases, and 10 bases lay outside the gene matches. This CDR3 is 14 amino acids long. Written as DNA, the CDR3 is TGTGCCAGCCGAGCAACTAGCGGGAGAGGTGAGCAGTACTTC. Translation: CASRATSGRGEQYF.

This clonotype appeared a few times. The chain employs TRBV20-1 and TRBJ2-7; 9 nucleotides line up with TRBD1. After removal of 7 bases from V and 6 bases from J, the junction contained 7 bases not matched to a gene. Germline loops: CDR1 DFQATT, CDR2 SNEGSKA (reference sequence). The length of the CDR3 is 12 residues. The CDR3 nucleotides read TGCAGTGGGACAGGGGTTGTCAGCGAGCAGTACTTC. Protein: CSGTGVVSEQYF.

In its sample, this clonotype was seen a few times. The V gene is TRBV5-1, the J gene TRBJ2-7, with 10 bases lining up with TRBD2. Germline assignment: CDR1 SGHRS and CDR2 YFSETQ. V lost 7 bases to trimming and J lost 6 bases; unmatched junction nucleotides: 10. This CDR3 spans 14 amino acids. DNA of the CDR3: TGCGCCAGCCGAACCAGCGGGAGGGGGGTCGAGCAGTACTTC. It is translated as CASRTSGRGVEQYF. The full variable domain, with the rest looked up from reference TRBV5-1 and TRBJ2-7, is KAGVTQTPRYLIKTRGQQVTLSCSPISGHRSVSWYQQTPGQGLQFLFEYFSETQRNKGNFPGRFSGRQFSNSRSEMNVSTLELGDSALYLCASRTSGRGVEQYFGPGTRLTVT.

This clonotype appeared a few times. The genes are TRBV29-1 and TRBJ1-1, with TRBD1 identical over 8 bases. The V and J ends lost 7 bases and 4 bases, in that order; junction bases with no gene match: 8. The CDR3 extends over 13 amino acids. Germline assignment: CDR1 SQVTM and CDR2 ANQGSEA. CDR3 nucleotide sequence: TGCAGCGCAGGACAGGGAGTCGGCACTGAAGCTTTCTTT. Protein: CSAGQGVGTEAFF.

The chain links TRBV5-1 to TRBJ1-1; maybe TRBD1 (5 bases). The CDR3 loop spans 15 amino acids. The V gene's germline CDR1 is SGHRS and CDR2 YFSETQ. Trimming cost V 4 bases and J 1 base, with 14 bases left between them. For the CDR3, the DNA is TGCGCCAGCAGCCCTGGGCCGGGGGGGAACACTGAAGCTTTCTTT. Amino acids: CASSPGPGGNTEAFF.

This clonotype was counted a few times. The chain joins TRBV4-2 to TRBJ2-1, with 11 bases matching TRBD2. CDR1 is LGHNA, CDR2 YNFKEQ, per germline. This CDR3 region has 15 residues. After removal of 3 bases from V and 7 bases from J, the junction contained 5 bases not matched to a gene. CDR3 loop: CASSQTSGKVNEQFF. The CDR3 coding sequence is TGTGCCAGCAGCCAGACTAGCGGGAAGGTAAATGAGCAGTTCTTC.

V usage is TRBV3-1 and J usage is TRBJ2-5; TRBD2 might be the D (5 bases). There are 14 residues in the CDR3. Deletions cut 2 bases from V and 3 bases from J, with 10 bases between. CDR1 is LGHDT, CDR2 YNNKEL, per germline (reference sequence). CDR3 coding DNA: TGTGCCAGCAGCCAATTCCAGACTAAAGAGACCCAGTACTTC. Residues: CASSQFQTKETQYF.

The rearrangement links TRBV7-9 to TRBJ2-1; the D is unclear. CDR1 and CDR2 (germline): SEHNR, FQNEAQ (reference sequence). The CDR3 is 15 amino acids. The germline V and J ends were trimmed by 2 bases and 0 bases, with 8 bases remaining between them. The CDR3 bases are TGTGCCAGCAGCTTAAGGACCCACTCCTACAATGAGCAGTTCTTC. As protein: CASSLRTHSYNEQFF.

The chain employs TRBV6-5 and TRBJ2-3, with 9 bases identical to TRBD2. CDR1 and CDR2 from the germline V gene are MNHEY and SVGAGI. The CDR3 is 15 residues long. V gave up 5 bases and J gave up 3 bases; unmatched junction bases: 6. The CDR3 DNA follows: TGTGCCAGCAGTATACGAGGACTAGCGACAGATACGCAGTATTTT. Translated: CASSIRGLATDTQYF.

This clonotype was seen ten or more times. The chain has TRBV6-5 and TRBJ1-6; unclear D gene. V was clipped by 2 bases and J by 9 bases, with 8 bases between them. Per the germline V gene, CDR1 is MNHEY and CDR2 is SVGAGI. This CDR3 is 13 amino acids long. Here the CDR3 reads CASSYRGGSPLHF. In DNA, the CDR3 is TGTGCCAGCAGTTACCGGGGAGGTTCACCCCTCCACTTT.

This clonotype came up many times. The chain carries TRBV7-2 and TRBJ1-1; D not resolved. Germline CDR1 and CDR2: SGHTA and FQGNSA. This CDR3 spans 13 amino acids. The germline V and J ends were trimmed by 5 bases and 7 bases, with 14 bases remaining between them. The DNA for the CDR3 is TGTGCCAGCAGCCTAAGGGAGATTAGTGAAGCTTTCTTT. It encodes CASSLREISEAFF. The full variable domain, in which reference TRBV7-2 and TRBJ1-1 provide the parts outside the CDR3, is GAGVSQSPSNKVTEKGKDVELRCDPISGHTALYWYRQSLGQGLEFLIYFQGNSAPDKSGLPSDRFSAERTGGSVSTLTIQRTQQEDSAVYLCASSLREISEAFFGQGTRLTVV.

The chain joins TRBV5-8 to TRBJ1-1; tentative D call: TRBD1 (6 bases). Germline CDR1 SGHTS, CDR2 YDEGEE. CDR3 length: 16 residues. Deletions cut 4 bases from V and 0 bases from J, with 16 bases between. Here the CDR3 reads CASSIGGGEMNTEAFF. In DNA form, the CDR3 reads TGTGCCAGCAGCATTGGGGGGGGCGAAATGAACACTGAAGCTTTCTTT.

This clonotype has a handful of counts. The genes are TRBV7-9 and TRBJ2-7; TRBD2 might be the D (6 bases). Trimming removed 2 bases at V and 4 bases at J, with 15 bases between. The CDR3 is 15 residues long. CDR1 and CDR2 (germline): SEHNR, FQNEAQ (reference sequence). CDR3 amino acids: CASSLRGGLTYEQYF. The CDR3 bases are TGTGCCAGCAGCTTAAGGGGAGGACTAACTTACGAGCAGTACTTC.

This chain joins TRBV11-2 and TRBJ2-2, with TRBD1 identical over 8 bases. V shed 5 bases, J shed 5 bases, and the junction held 16 bases outside the gene matches. Per germline, CDR1 SGHAT and CDR2 FQNNGV. The CDR3 length is 18 residues. Here the CDR3 DNA reads TGTGCCAGCAGCCGGAGGGGCCCGACAGGGGCGGGAACCGGGGAGCTGTTTTTT. As protein: CASSRRGPTGAGTGELFF.

This clonotype was detected ten times or more. The rearrangement links TRBV11-2 to TRBJ1-1, with 8 bases aligning to TRBD1. V shed 4 bases and J 4 bases; nucleotides not matched to a gene: 8. CDR1 and CDR2 from the germline V gene are SGHAT and FQNNGV. The CDR3 runs to 15 residues. CDR3 sequence (DNA): TGTGCCAGCAGCTCCATTCAGGGGGCGGTCACTGAAGCTTTCTTT. The encoded protein is CASSSIQGAVTEAFF.

This clonotype was recorded many times. This chain uses TRBV20-1 with TRBJ2-7; 8 bases fit TRBD2. The CDR3 spans 14 residues. Germline V gene lookup returns CDR1 DFQATT and CDR2 SNEGSKA (reference sequence). Trimming at V came to 3 bases and at J to 0 bases, leaving 4 bases not matched to a gene. The CDR3 sequence: CSASSGGSSYEQYF. The CDR3 DNA is TGCAGTGCTAGTTCGGGGGGGAGCTCCTACGAGCAGTACTTC.

This clonotype was recorded a few times. J is TRBJ2-3 and V is TRBV4-1; D may match TRBD1 or TRBD2 (5 bases each). V lost 5 bases and J 0 bases, leaving 30 bases between the germline ends. The CDR3 spans 21 residues. The germline V gene encodes CDR1 MGHRA and CDR2 YSYEKL. This CDR3 is CASSEAWGRRHRTSSTDTQYF. The CDR3, as DNA: TGCGCCAGCAGCGAGGCGTGGGGGAGACGACACCGAACCTCTAGCACAGATACGCAGTATTTT.